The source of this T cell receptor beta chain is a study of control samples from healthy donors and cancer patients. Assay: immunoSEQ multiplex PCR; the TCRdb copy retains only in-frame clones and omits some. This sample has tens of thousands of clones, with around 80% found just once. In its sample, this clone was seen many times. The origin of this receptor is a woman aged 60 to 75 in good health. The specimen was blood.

This CDR3 reads CAIWTGNTEAFF. DNA for the CDR3: TGTGCCATTTGGACAGGTAACACTGAAGCTTTCTTT. The chain employs TRBV7-9 and TRBJ1-1, with 7 bases that match TRBD1. Germline V lookup: CDR1 SEHNR, CDR2 FQNEAQ (reference sequence). CDR3 length: 12 residues. With V trimmed by 10 bases and J by 2 bases, 4 bases remained unmatched.